This T cell receptor (beta chain) was identified during a study of human T cells and chemical hapten exposure (dated by TCRdb to the early 2020s). For the study in its entirety: For sensitization, 2% DPC in acetone was applied to a 2 cm by 2 cm area of upper inner arm skin. Weekly therapeutic DPC doses were additionally applied to the scalp of patients throughout the roughly 24-week study period. Patch testing on the upper back used Finn chambers containing 0.01% DPC, with scoring done after 6 days according to International Contact Dermatitis Research Group standards. The patient cohort, mostly female, included alopecia areata with under or over 50% scalp involvement, alopecia totalis and alopecia universalis. Libraries were pooled for sequencing, and variation in per-sample TCR yields was attributed mainly to small differences in library volumes within the pool. The study tracked peripheral blood TCR repertoire changes in vivo during primary and secondary sensitization to the hapten diphenylcyclopropenone (DPC) in alopecia patients. Patient blood was sampled pre-sensitization (week 0) and at 2, 6 and about 24 weeks after DPC sensitization. Blood for TCR sequencing was provided by twenty-nine alopecia patients at one to four time points (pre-sensitization, 2, 6 and 24 weeks). Study-level results and caveats: Patch test score correlated positively with the number of PT1 expanded TCRs, reaching significance at thresholds 8, 16 and 32 but not at 4. The number of TCRs above 1 in 1000 frequency did not change with DPC sensitization; there was no evidence of global repertoire structure alterations. Alopecia, a presumed autoimmune disease, was present in all patients, so the immune response of the patients might differ from that of healthy individuals. Compared with pre-sensitization or healthy control sets, expanded TCRs formed significantly more large CDR3 similarity clusters, which is consistent with antigen-driven responses. Repeated subsampling changed both the strength of the expansion versus patch-test correlation and the threshold at which the correlation became significant.

The time point label on this specimen signifies: pre-sensitization, week 0. This specimen's treatment or condition label, interpreted: therapeutic diphenylcyclopropenone sensitization with weekly scalp DPC. At every patch-test visit, the blood draw took place before the patch test was put on. To be eligible, patients had to be aged 18 to 70, diagnosed with alopecia and judged suitable for DPC therapy, while pregnant patients were excluded. Total RNA was extracted from unfractionated whole blood collected in Tempus Blood RNA tubes. In the case of this clonotype: Its specific antigen is unknown. Within one base of it there is no much larger clone, and no base qualities were kept.

A distance of 16 bases separates the germline ends of V and J, which lose 0 bases and 10 bases respectively. Including the terminal cysteine and phenylalanine, the CDR3 comprises 14 residues. CDR3 DNA is the only sequence kept; it has 42 bases, read in frame from the first base. The CDR1 and CDR2 encoded by the germline V gene are SGHRS and YFSETQ. Library creation used RACE. TCRdb records NextSeq 500 as the sequencer. During library preparation, unique molecular identifiers were attached to individual cDNA molecules so that TCRs could be counted in a quantitative, reproducible way. From each blood RNA sample, both TCR alpha and TCR beta chains were sequenced. The authors' pipeline ran thus. Samples had a median of around 92,000 TCRs, with a range from about 23,224 to 750,000. V, J and CDR3 annotation of the TCR reads was performed with the Decombinator software suite. For the PS versus PT1 abundance plots, all samples were subsampled to the same number of TCRs (28,000). Expanded TCRs were defined as absent before sensitization and observed at least eight times at the 2-week time point. Through fastp at Q25 and MiXCR, TCRdb rebuilt clones from the public reads, retaining in-frame beta chains. Duplicate CDR3 protein sequences are folded into a single record with the most common DNA and genes. The V and J calls shown here were made by TCRdb, not taken from the authors' results. The sample includes 87,000 or so distinct CDR3 sequences, with 9.6% observed a single time. The ten biggest clones cover 3% to 4.5% of the sample.

Sequencing was performed on whole blood, taken in connection with sensitization to the hapten diphenylcyclopropenone (DPC). The chain uses TRBV5-1 and TRBJ1-2; the D gene is perhaps TRBD1, from 5 matching bases. This TCR was recovered from a woman in her thirties or forties with alopecia areata. Some clones in this sample may be carry-over from other donors' samples. The sequenced DNA: TGCGCCAGCAGCTTGGATGGTCAGGGAGGCGACTACACCTTC. It translates as CASSLDGQGGDYTF.